These 3 T cell receptor beta chains originate from one sample sequenced in a study of identifying expanded T cells in peripheral blood. Only in-frame clones appear in the TCRdb table, and some are missing; sequencing was by immunoSEQ multiplex PCR. The sample holds tens of thousands of clones; roughly 84% are singletons and the top ten take around 4%. What was sequenced was blood. The receptors stem from a person aged 18 to 75 in good health.

The chain uses TRBV6-6 and TRBJ2-7, with D possibly being TRBD1 (6 bases). Trimming left V 4 bases short and J 5 bases short, with 18 bases between. Germline V gene lookup returns CDR1 MNHNY and CDR2 SVGAGI (reference sequence). The CDR3 covers 15 residues. CDR3 sequence: CASSSSGTGFDEQYF. The CDR3 bases are TGTGCCAGCAGTTCGTCCGGAACAGGGTTCGACGAGCAGTACTTC.

This clone has just one count. The V call is TRBV9, the J call TRBJ2-1; the match to TRBD2 covers 12 bases. Germline-derived CDR1 and CDR2 are SGDLS and YYNGEE. J lost 12 bases, V lost 0 bases, and 7 bases had no gene match. The CDR3 runs to 15 residues. CDR3 sequence: CASSVAATSGGLQFF. The CDR3, as DNA: TGTGCCAGCAGCGTAGCGGCTACTAGCGGGGGGCTGCAGTTCTTC.

V is TRBV27 and J is TRBJ2-1; D perhaps matches TRBD1 (6 bases). Germline V gene sequence: CDR1 MNHEY, CDR2 SMNVEV (reference sequence). The CDR3 has 12 residues. With 3 bases removed from V and 7 bases from J, the gap between germline ends came to 7 bases. The CDR3 loop is CASSLQGNEQFF. Here the CDR3 DNA reads TGTGCCAGCAGTTTGCAGGGGAATGAGCAGTTCTTC.